These 8 T cell receptor beta chains came from one sample sequenced in a study of quantifying T cell responses using KT2 cells. Study in general: Reverse transcription used primers in the TCR alpha and beta constant regions.

A single-stranded UMI oligo with SP2 sequence was ligated to cDNA 3' ends. First-round PCR used three to five cycles and beta primers RC1.1 and RC1.2 covering TRBC1 and TRBC2. MiXCR, run by TCRdb on the UMI-ligation and nested PCR reads, gives a single entry per CDR3 protein. The sample carries some 48,000 distinct CDR3 sequences, around a tenth recorded once. The source material was PBMCs spiked with cells of the T cell clone KT2. The receptors come from a human donor.

The sample holds many counts of this clonotype. This sequence joins TRBV6-1 and TRBJ1-1, with no clear D. CDR3 length equals 15 residues. Germline CDR1 MNHNS, CDR2 SASEGT. CDR3 loop: CVVVGVRSMNTEAFF. The CDR3 DNA reads as TGTGTCGTAGTTGGCGTCAGGAGCATGAACACTGAAGCTTTCTTT.

In its sample, this clonotype was seen once. The chain uses TRBV14 and TRBJ2-7; D is unclear. Trimming removed 5 bases from V and 2 bases from J, with 10 bases in between. The germline V gene encodes CDR1 SGHDN and CDR2 FVKESK. The CDR3 contains 13 residues. CDR3 in DNA: TGTGCCAGCAGCATAGGAGAGACCTACGAGCAGTACTTC. This codes for CASSIGETYEQYF.

This chain uses TRBV6-5 with TRBJ2-7; 12 bases map to TRBD2. The V gene's germline CDR1 is MNHEY and CDR2 SVGAGI. V shed 1 base and J 5 bases; nucleotides not matched to a gene: 6. The CDR3 covers 16 residues. In nucleotides, the CDR3 is TGTGCCAGCAGTTACTTGACTAGCGGGAGTAGCAACGAGCAGTACTTC. Amino acids: CASSYLTSGSSNEQYF.

This chain links TRBV19 with TRBJ2-2, with D perhaps TRBD1 (6 bases). Germline V gene sequence: CDR1 LNHDA, CDR2 SQIVND (reference sequence). The CDR3 runs 13 residues. Trimming took off 6 bases at V and 7 bases at J, with 12 bases between the two ends. CDR3: CASSQTGYGELFF. For the CDR3, the DNA is TGTGCCAGTAGCCAGACAGGTTACGGGGAGCTGTTTTTT.

V usage is TRBV4-3 and J usage is TRBJ2-1; D gene unclear. Germline V gives CDR1 LGHNA, CDR2 YSLEER. The CDR3 spans 12 residues. Trimming removed 2 bases from V and 7 bases from J, with 6 bases in between. The CDR3 sequence is CASSQRPNEQFF. CDR3 coding DNA: TGCGCCAGCAGCCAAAGGCCGAATGAGCAGTTCTTC.

V usage is TRBV30 and J usage is TRBJ1-3, with D tentatively TRBD1 (6 bases). Trimming stripped 3 bases from V and 0 bases from J, with 12 bases between. CDR3 size: 15 residues. Germline V gene sequence: CDR1 GTSNPN, CDR2 SVGIG (reference sequence). CDR3 nucleotide sequence: TGTGCCTGGAGGGAAACAGGGAGCTCTGGAAACACCATATATTTT. Translation: CAWRETGSSGNTIYF.

The sample holds a few counts of this clonotype. CDR3 coding DNA: TGTGCCAGCAGTCCGGAGAGCATCTATAATTCACCCCTCCACTTT. It encodes CASSPESIYNSPLHF. The rearrangement links TRBV6-1 to TRBJ1-6; D is ambiguous. CDR1 and CDR2 from the germline V gene are MNHNS and SASEGT. This CDR3 spans 15 amino acids. Trimming pared 5 bases from V and 3 bases from J, leaving 11 bases between.

This clonotype was detected ten times or more. The V call is TRBV5-6, the J call TRBJ1-6; D might be TRBD1 (6 bases). V was pared by 3 bases and J by 7 bases, with 17 bases between. CDR1 and CDR2 (germline): SGHDT, YYEEEE. The CDR3 totals 16 residues. The CDR3 loop reads CASSSFNRAENSPLHF. DNA of the CDR3: TGTGCCAGCAGCTCCTTCAACAGGGCCGAAAATTCACCCCTCCACTTT.